This is a list of T cell receptor beta chains from one sample in a study of cytomegalovirus exposure and HLA in healthy donors. Using immunoSEQ multiplex PCR, the repertoire was profiled, and TCRdb retains in-frame clones only, with some absent. The sample gives about 69,000 clones, approximately 80% of which show up once; about 3.3% is in the top ten. The sequenced material came from PBMCs. The receptors stem from a man younger than 30 in good health and CMV-seronegative. CDR3s include the opening cysteine and the closing phenylalanine or tryptophan. The D gene is left open where the match is weak. Only part of the rows carry a size: once, few, many, or a class if the clone is expanded.

j_call: TRBJ2-7
v_call: TRBV4-1
clone_size: few
d_call: TRBD1
cdr3_aa: CASSPGQASYEQYF
cdr3_nt: TGCGCCAGCAGCCCCGGACAGGCCTCCTACGAGCAGTACTTC

j_call: TRBJ1-1
v_call: TRBV11-2
clone_size: NA
d_call: TRBD1
cdr3_aa: CASSLERAGGGTEAFF
cdr3_nt: TGTGCCAGCAGCTTAGAGAGGGCAGGGGGCGGAACTGAAGCTTTCTTT

j_call: TRBJ2-5
v_call: TRBV5-1
clone_size: NA
d_call: TRBD2
cdr3_aa: CASSLRVAGAQETQYF
cdr3_nt: TGCGCCAGCAGCTTGAGGGTAGCGGGGGCCCAAGAGACCCAGTACTTC

j_call: TRBJ2-5
v_call: TRBV21-1
clone_size: NA
d_call: NA
cdr3_aa: CAIWGGETQYF
cdr3_nt: TGTGCCATCTGGGGCGGAGAGACCCAGTACTTC

j_call: TRBJ2-2
v_call: TRBV5-1
clone_size: few
d_call: NA
cdr3_aa: CASSLEGRDTGELFF
cdr3_nt: TGCGCCAGCAGCTTGGAGGGGCGAGACACCGGGGAGCTGTTTTTT

j_call: TRBJ1-3
v_call: TRBV4-3
clone_size: NA
d_call: NA
cdr3_aa: CASSQDRTTPGNTIYF
cdr3_nt: TGCGCCAGCAGCCAAGATAGGACTACCCCTGGAAACACCATATATTTT

j_call: TRBJ1-1
v_call: TRBV7-8
clone_size: NA
d_call: NA
cdr3_aa: CASSPSPPGVNTEAFF
cdr3_nt: TGTGCCAGCAGCCCCAGTCCCCCAGGGGTGAACACTGAAGCTTTCTTT

j_call: TRBJ1-5
v_call: TRBV27
clone_size: NA
d_call: NA
cdr3_aa: CASSLSYSNQPQHF
cdr3_nt: TGTGCCAGCAGTTTGTCCTATAGCAATCAGCCCCAGCATTTT

j_call: TRBJ2-1
v_call: TRBV5-6
clone_size: once
d_call: NA
cdr3_aa: CASSSHVLYTDYNEQFF
cdr3_nt: TGTGCCAGCAGCTCCCATGTGCTCTATACTGACTACAATGAGCAGTTCTTC

j_call: TRBJ2-2
v_call: TRBV4-2
clone_size: NA
d_call: TRBD2
cdr3_aa: CASSQVGGRDTGELFF
cdr3_nt: TGTGCCAGCAGCCAAGTCGGAGGGAGGGACACCGGGGAGCTGTTTTTT

j_call: TRBJ1-5
v_call: TRBV28
clone_size: once
d_call: NA
cdr3_aa: CASSLGGKDNQPQHF
cdr3_nt: TGTGCCAGCAGTTTAGGGGGGAAGGACAATCAGCCCCAGCATTTT

j_call: TRBJ1-5
v_call: TRBV19
clone_size: NA
d_call: NA
cdr3_aa: CASSMVGHQPQHF
cdr3_nt: TGTGCCAGTAGTATGGTGGGCCATCAGCCCCAGCATTTT

j_call: TRBJ2-2
v_call: TRBV5-1
clone_size: NA
d_call: NA
cdr3_aa: CASMRTTNTGELFF
cdr3_nt: TGCGCCAGCATGAGAACCACGAACACCGGGGAGCTGTTTTTT

j_call: TRBJ2-3
v_call: TRBV6-4
clone_size: NA
d_call: NA
cdr3_aa: CASSDRGDTQYF
cdr3_nt: TGTGCCAGCAGTGACAGGGGAGATACGCAGTATTTT

j_call: TRBJ1-5
v_call: TRBV2
clone_size: NA
d_call: NA
cdr3_aa: CASRGGFGYAQNQPQHF
cdr3_nt: TGTGCCAGCAGGGGGGGATTCGGGTACGCTCAGAATCAGCCCCAGCATTTT

j_call: TRBJ1-1
v_call: TRBV29-1
clone_size: NA
d_call: NA
cdr3_aa: CSVESETERAEAFF
cdr3_nt: TGCAGCGTTGAATCTGAGACAGAGCGAGCTGAAGCTTTCTTT

j_call: TRBJ2-7
v_call: TRBV18
clone_size: NA
d_call: NA
cdr3_aa: CASSPRLDSLQTRYEQYF
cdr3_nt: TGTGCCAGCTCACCAAGATTGGACTCCCTTCAAACTCGCTACGAGCAGTACTTC

j_call: TRBJ2-5
v_call: TRBV11-3
clone_size: NA
d_call: TRBD2
cdr3_aa: CASSSRLAGKQETQYF
cdr3_nt: TGTGCCAGCAGCTCTCGACTAGCGGGGAAACAAGAGACCCAGTACTTC

j_call: TRBJ1-6
v_call: TRBV7-9
clone_size: NA
d_call: TRBD1
cdr3_aa: CASSLGVGTGHSPLHF
cdr3_nt: TGTGCCAGCAGCTTAGGCGTCGGGACAGGCCATTCACCCCTCCACTTT

j_call: TRBJ1-4
v_call: TRBV9
clone_size: NA
d_call: TRBD1
cdr3_aa: CASSVGTGGEKLFF
cdr3_nt: TGTGCCAGCAGCGTAGGGACAGGGGGTGAAAAACTGTTTTTT

j_call: TRBJ2-1
v_call: TRBV11-1
clone_size: NA
d_call: NA
cdr3_aa: CASSLAGGNEQFF
cdr3_nt: TGTGCCAGCAGCTTGGCCGGGGGCAATGAGCAGTTCTTC

j_call: TRBJ2-3
v_call: TRBV5-1
clone_size: NA
d_call: TRBD2
cdr3_aa: CASSLVLAGELSDTQYF
cdr3_nt: TGCGCCAGCAGCTTGGTATTAGCGGGGGAACTTTCTGATACGCAGTATTTT

j_call: TRBJ2-7
v_call: TRBV5-1
clone_size: NA
d_call: NA
cdr3_aa: CASSLDPGGLLYEQYF
cdr3_nt: TGCGCCAGCAGCTTGGATCCGGGGGGCCTACTCTACGAGCAGTACTTC

j_call: TRBJ1-2
v_call: TRBV14
clone_size: NA
d_call: NA
cdr3_aa: CASSQDNKRNYGYTF
cdr3_nt: TGTGCCAGCAGCCAAGATAATAAGAGGAACTATGGCTACACCTTC

j_call: TRBJ2-5
v_call: TRBV18
clone_size: few
d_call: NA
cdr3_aa: CASSPLRGAVETQYF
cdr3_nt: TGTGCCAGCTCACCACTCAGGGGCGCGGTGGAGACCCAGTACTTC

j_call: TRBJ2-4
v_call: TRBV5-1
clone_size: NA
d_call: TRBD2
cdr3_aa: CASGGGPKNIQYF
cdr3_nt: TGCGCCAGCGGCGGGGGGCCCAAAAACATTCAGTACTTC

j_call: TRBJ2-3
v_call: TRBV19
clone_size: NA
d_call: TRBD1
cdr3_aa: CASSPTGGASTDTQYF
cdr3_nt: TGTGCCAGTAGTCCTACAGGGGGCGCTTCCACAGATACGCAGTATTTT

j_call: TRBJ2-2
v_call: TRBV5-4
clone_size: NA
d_call: NA
cdr3_aa: CASSLKQGITGELFF
cdr3_nt: TGTGCCAGCAGCTTGAAGCAGGGTATCACCGGGGAGCTGTTTTTT

j_call: TRBJ2-1
v_call: TRBV7-9
clone_size: NA
d_call: NA
cdr3_aa: CASSLALLGRLAEQFF
cdr3_nt: TGTGCCAGCAGCTTAGCGTTATTAGGCAGGCTGGCTGAGCAGTTCTTC

j_call: TRBJ2-1
v_call: TRBV4-3
clone_size: NA
d_call: TRBD2
cdr3_aa: CASSQVNGGGAINEQFF
cdr3_nt: TGCGCCAGCAGCCAAGTTAATGGCGGGGGGGCGATCAATGAGCAGTTCTTC

j_call: TRBJ2-5
v_call: TRBV11-2
clone_size: NA
d_call: NA
cdr3_aa: CASSLVSQPQGKVTQYF
cdr3_nt: TGTGCCAGCAGCTTAGTGTCACAACCCCAGGGGAAAGTGACCCAGTACTTC

j_call: TRBJ2-1
v_call: TRBV29-1
clone_size: few
d_call: NA
cdr3_aa: CSVERGGYNEQFF
cdr3_nt: TGCAGCGTTGAGAGAGGAGGATACAATGAGCAGTTCTTC

j_call: TRBJ2-1
v_call: TRBV6-5
clone_size: NA
d_call: NA
cdr3_aa: CASSYAVGQYEQFF
cdr3_nt: TGTGCCAGCAGTTACGCCGTCGGACAGTATGAGCAGTTCTTC

j_call: TRBJ2-5
v_call: TRBV10-1
clone_size: NA
d_call: NA
cdr3_aa: CASSLDLKETQYF
cdr3_nt: TGCGCCAGCAGCTTGGACTTAAAAGAGACCCAGTACTTC

j_call: TRBJ1-3
v_call: TRBV28
clone_size: few
d_call: TRBD1
cdr3_aa: CASTLPGQSSGNTIYF
cdr3_nt: TGTGCCAGCACCCTACCGGGACAGAGCTCTGGAAACACCATATATTTT

j_call: TRBJ2-7
v_call: TRBV2
clone_size: once
d_call: NA
cdr3_aa: CASSALSFRLRVGLSYEQYF
cdr3_nt: TGTGCCAGCAGTGCACTCTCTTTCCGGCTACGGGTTGGACTTTCCTACGAGCAGTACTTC

j_call: TRBJ2-7
v_call: TRBV14
clone_size: NA
d_call: NA
cdr3_aa: CASSQEWGLFYEQYF
cdr3_nt: TGTGCCAGCAGCCAAGAATGGGGACTCTTCTACGAGCAGTACTTC

j_call: TRBJ2-3
v_call: TRBV6-5
clone_size: NA
d_call: TRBD2
cdr3_aa: CASSLSGANTDTQYF
cdr3_nt: TGTGCCAGCAGCCTAAGCGGGGCTAACACAGATACGCAGTATTTT

j_call: TRBJ2-1
v_call: TRBV27
clone_size: medium-sized
d_call: NA
cdr3_aa: CASSFRGDEQFF
cdr3_nt: TGTGCCAGCAGTTTCAGGGGGGATGAGCAGTTCTTC

j_call: TRBJ2-2
v_call: TRBV18
clone_size: once
d_call: NA
cdr3_aa: CASSPPSSRNTGELFF
cdr3_nt: TGTGCCAGCTCACCACCGTCTAGCCGGAACACCGGGGAGCTGTTTTTT

j_call: TRBJ2-1
v_call: TRBV10-3
clone_size: NA
d_call: TRBD1
cdr3_aa: CAIARQGPSSYNEQFF
cdr3_nt: TGTGCCATTGCCCGACAGGGGCCCAGCTCCTACAATGAGCAGTTCTTC

j_call: TRBJ1-1
v_call: TRBV6-1
clone_size: NA
d_call: TRBD1
cdr3_aa: CASSESRQGMNTEAFF
cdr3_nt: TGTGCCAGCAGTGAATCGCGACAGGGGATGAACACTGAAGCTTTCTTT

j_call: TRBJ2-5
v_call: TRBV2
clone_size: NA
d_call: TRBD2
cdr3_aa: CASSQLAGAPGTQYF
cdr3_nt: TGTGCCAGCAGCCAACTAGCGGGAGCCCCAGGGACCCAGTACTTC

j_call: TRBJ2-3
v_call: TRBV7-2
clone_size: NA
d_call: TRBD2
cdr3_aa: CASSLQRGAMDTQYF
cdr3_nt: TGTGCCAGCAGCTTACAGCGGGGGGCCATGGATACGCAGTATTTT

j_call: TRBJ1-2
v_call: TRBV29-1
clone_size: NA
d_call: TRBD1
cdr3_aa: CSVTVGTGSYGYTF
cdr3_nt: TGCAGCGTCACGGTAGGGACAGGGAGTTATGGCTACACCTTC

j_call: TRBJ1-1
v_call: TRBV29-1
clone_size: NA
d_call: TRBD1
cdr3_aa: CSVGTARDTEAFF
cdr3_nt: TGCAGCGTCGGGACAGCCCGGGACACTGAAGCTTTCTTT

j_call: TRBJ2-7
v_call: TRBV28
clone_size: NA
d_call: NA
cdr3_aa: CASRVQGLPLTYEQYF
cdr3_nt: TGTGCCAGCAGGGTCCAGGGGCTCCCCCTTACCTACGAGCAGTACTTC

j_call: TRBJ2-3
v_call: TRBV7-3
clone_size: NA
d_call: TRBD2
cdr3_aa: CASSRGLAGEGDTQYF
cdr3_nt: TGTGCCAGCAGCCGGGGACTAGCGGGGGAAGGCGATACGCAGTATTTT

j_call: TRBJ1-1
v_call: TRBV27
clone_size: NA
d_call: NA
cdr3_aa: CASSWGENTEAFF
cdr3_nt: TGTGCCAGCAGCTGGGGGGAGAACACTGAAGCTTTCTTT

j_call: TRBJ2-4
v_call: TRBV11-2
clone_size: NA
d_call: TRBD1
cdr3_aa: CASSPFRGAKNIQYF
cdr3_nt: TGTGCCAGCAGCCCGTTCAGGGGGGCCAAAAACATTCAGTACTTC

j_call: TRBJ1-6
v_call: TRBV27
clone_size: few
d_call: NA
cdr3_aa: CASSSDSNQGLYNSPLHF
cdr3_nt: TGTGCCAGCAGTTCTGACAGTAATCAAGGGCTTTATAATTCACCCCTCCACTTT

j_call: TRBJ1-2
v_call: TRBV4-1
clone_size: NA
d_call: NA
cdr3_aa: CASSQDGNYGYTF
cdr3_nt: TGCGCCAGCAGCCAAGATGGCAACTATGGCTACACCTTC

j_call: TRBJ2-1
v_call: TRBV5-4
clone_size: NA
d_call: TRBD2
cdr3_aa: CASSSTPSLAGAPFF
cdr3_nt: TGTGCCAGCAGCTCGACCCCCTCACTAGCGGGGGCCCCTTTCTTC

j_call: TRBJ1-2
v_call: TRBV28
clone_size: few
d_call: NA
cdr3_aa: CASSPDCNYGYTF
cdr3_nt: TGTGCCAGCAGTCCCGACTGTAACTATGGCTACACCTTC

j_call: TRBJ1-5
v_call: TRBV5-8
clone_size: once
d_call: TRBD1
cdr3_aa: CASSWSFGTGDHQPQHF
cdr3_nt: TGTGCCAGCAGCTGGTCCTTTGGGACAGGGGATCATCAGCCCCAGCATTTT

j_call: TRBJ1-3
v_call: TRBV5-1
clone_size: NA
d_call: NA
cdr3_aa: CASSLPSGNTIYF
cdr3_nt: TGCGCCAGCAGCTTGCCTTCTGGAAACACCATATATTTT

j_call: TRBJ1-4
v_call: TRBV5-1
clone_size: NA
d_call: TRBD1
cdr3_aa: CASSLAWDSPEKLFF
cdr3_nt: TGCGCCAGCAGCTTGGCCTGGGACAGTCCTGAAAAACTGTTTTTT

j_call: TRBJ1-2
v_call: TRBV13
clone_size: NA
d_call: NA
cdr3_aa: CASSLERAGGYTF
cdr3_nt: TGTGCCAGCAGCTTAGAGAGGGCGGGTGGCTACACCTTC

j_call: TRBJ2-7
v_call: TRBV5-1
clone_size: NA
d_call: NA
cdr3_aa: CASSVQAHSYEQYF
cdr3_nt: TGCGCCAGCAGCGTACAGGCCCATTCCTACGAGCAGTACTTC

j_call: TRBJ2-2
v_call: TRBV7-6
clone_size: few
d_call: NA
cdr3_aa: CASSFGRGAEIAMGTGELFF
cdr3_nt: TGTGCCAGCAGCTTCGGCAGGGGTGCGGAGATAGCCATGGGCACCGGGGAGCTGTTTTTT